This is a list of T cell receptor beta chains from one sample in a study of cytomegalovirus exposure and HLA in healthy donors. The assay was immunoSEQ multiplex PCR, and TCRdb's table has in-frame clones only and misses some. The table includes roughly 130,000 clones, 80% detected once. Sequenced input: PBMCs. These receptors were taken from a young man in good health and CMV-seronegative. Each CDR3 is given with its conserved first and last residue. Each record gives: clone size, V gene, J gene, D gene, CDR3 length, CDR3 protein, CDR3 DNA. D genes are given only for firm matches. Clone size is stated in some rows and not others, as once, few, many or a class when expanded.

NA	TRBV9	TRBJ2-7	NA	15	CASSAREQGFYEQYF	TGTGCCAGCAGCGCTCGTGAACAGGGATTCTACGAGCAGTACTTC
NA	TRBV5-4	TRBJ1-2	NA	17	CASSLERAALANYGYTF	TGTGCCAGCAGCTTGGAGAGGGCAGCCTTAGCTAACTATGGCTACACCTTC
NA	TRBV9	TRBJ2-5	NA	14	CASSVGPRAETQYF	TGTGCCAGCAGCGTAGGCCCCAGGGCGGAGACCCAGTACTTC
NA	TRBV5-1	TRBJ1-2	NA	19	CASSLVFWKPWGGNYGYTF	TGCGCCAGCAGCTTGGTCTTTTGGAAACCTTGGGGCGGAAACTACGGCTACACCTTC
few	TRBV2	TRBJ2-7	TRBD1	14	CASRPGQGAYEQYF	TGTGCCAGCAGGCCAGGACAGGGCGCGTACGAGCAGTACTTC
NA	TRBV7-2	TRBJ2-7	NA	14	CASSLIGVGDEQYF	TGTGCCAGCAGCTTAATAGGGGTGGGCGACGAGCAGTACTTC
NA	TRBV7-9	TRBJ2-1	TRBD2	16	CASSLLAGGPYNEQFF	TGTGCCAGCAGCTTACTAGCGGGGGGTCCCTACAATGAGCAGTTCTTC
NA	TRBV5-6	TRBJ2-7	TRBD2	17	CASSLGASGRNTYEQYF	TGTGCCAGCAGCTTGGGCGCTAGCGGGAGGAATACCTACGAGCAGTACTTC
few	TRBV5-6	TRBJ2-1	NA	11	CASGPYNEQFF	TGTGCCAGCGGGCCCTACAATGAGCAGTTCTTC
NA	TRBV18	TRBJ1-3	NA	17	CASSPPEGESSGNTIYF	TGTGCCAGCTCACCACCCGAGGGGGAAAGCTCTGGAAACACCATATATTTT
NA	TRBV4-1	TRBJ1-1	NA	15	CASSQDRGSNTEAFF	TGCGCCAGCAGCCAAGACCGCGGGTCGAACACTGAAGCTTTCTTT
NA	TRBV18	TRBJ2-7	TRBD2	16	CASSPGLREGTYEQYF	TGTGCCAGCTCACCCGGCTTGAGGGAGGGGACCTACGAGCAGTACTTC
NA	TRBV19	TRBJ2-7	TRBD1	15	CASSMGLGTGVLQYF	TGTGCCAGTAGTATGGGCCTGGGGACAGGGGTCCTGCAGTACTTC
NA	TRBV28	TRBJ2-5	TRBD1	16	CASSTGTGRFQETQYF	TGTGCCAGCAGTACCGGGACAGGGCGATTCCAAGAGACCCAGTACTTC